This T cell receptor (beta chain) was sequenced for a study of graft-versus-host responses after intestinal transplantation. Looking at the study overall: Each transplant was multivisceral, liver-intestinal, or isolated intestinal. Recipients uniformly received anti-thymocyte globulin induction, followed by tacrolimus and steroids for 2 to 4 years.

The culture paired roughly 200,000 irradiated violet-dye-labeled stimulators with roughly 200,000 CFSE-labeled responders. TCRdb's table, derived via immunoSEQ multiplex PCR, lists solely in-frame clones and lacks some. The sample consists of about 21,000 clones, less than 40% of them appearing once. The specimen comprised alloreactive CD8+ T cells from a mixed lymphocyte reaction culture, sampled before intestinal transplant. Noted subset: CFSE-low proliferating T cells sorted from approximately 6-day pre-transplant mixed lymphocyte reaction (GvH or HvG direction). This TCR came from a human patient who received an intestinal transplant.

The CDR3 DNA sequence: TGTGCCAGCAGCCCCGACTTTACTAATGAAAAACTGTTTTTT. Protein: CASSPDFTNEKLFF. This chain connects TRBV6-6 to TRBJ1-4; no reliable D call. This CDR3 is built from 14 residues. The germline V gene encodes CDR1 MNHNY and CDR2 SVGAGI (reference sequence). V was shortened by 6 bases and J by 2 bases, with 10 bases between the two germline ends.